These 25 T cell receptor beta chains share one sample of origin, sequenced in a study of cytomegalovirus exposure and HLA in healthy donors. The PCR made use of 60 Vbeta and 13 Jbeta primers. TCRdb's table, derived via immunoSEQ multiplex PCR, lists solely in-frame clones and lacks some. The profile shows roughly 150,000 clones, approximately 72% of them singletons. The sample was PBMCs. The receptors were sampled from a female donor in good health and CMV-seronegative.

The chain has TRBV30 and TRBJ2-7, with no clear D. The CDR3 runs 12 residues. CDR1 GTSNPN and CDR2 SVGIG come from the germline V gene (reference sequence). Trimming took 3 bases from V and 1 from J, leaving 7 bases between them. In nucleotides, the CDR3 is TGTGCCTGGAGCACTACTTCCTACGAGCAGTACTTC. This encodes CAWSTTSYEQYF.

The chain has TRBV7-9 and TRBJ2-5, with D possibly being TRBD2 (6 bases). CDR1 and CDR2 (germline): SEHNR, FQNEAQ (reference sequence). The CDR3 covers 15 residues. The V gene lost 5 bases and the J gene lost 11 bases, with 24 bases spanning the gap. CDR3 region: CASSPWGEPEMEQYF. DNA for the CDR3: TGTGCCAGCAGCCCCTGGGGGGAACCCGAGATGGAGCAGTACTTC. Drawing the rest from reference TRBV7-9 and TRBJ2-5, the complete variable domain is DTGVSQNPRHKITKRGQNVTFRCDPISEHNRLYWYRQTLGQGPEFLTYFQNEAQLEKSRLLSDRFSAERPKGSFSTLEIQRTEQGDSAMYLCASSPWGEPEMEQYFGPGTRLLVL.

This clone has just one count. This chain uses TRBV9 with TRBJ2-7; the match to TRBD1 covers 7 bases. Germline values: CDR1 SGDLS, CDR2 YYNGEE. The ends lost 4 bases at V and 0 bases at J; junction bases unmatched: 7. The CDR3 sequence is 15 residues long. The CDR3 sequence: CASSPTGAASYEQYF. For the CDR3, the DNA is TGTGCCAGCAGCCCCACAGGGGCGGCCTCCTACGAGCAGTACTTC.

Written as DNA, the CDR3 is TGTGCCAGCAGAATAGGCGGGGCGACGAACACCGGGGAGCTGTTTTTT. It specifies CASRIGGATNTGELFF. The chain combines TRBV7-2 with TRBJ2-2; D perhaps matches TRBD2 (6 bases). In germline, CDR1 is SGHTA, CDR2 FQGNSA. This CDR3 region has 16 residues. V lost 6 bases and J lost 0, with 14 bases in between.

The chain carries TRBV7-9 and TRBJ1-3; D is possibly TRBD1 (6 bases). CDR1 SEHNR and CDR2 FQNEAQ come from the germline V gene (reference sequence). The CDR3 has 18 residues. Trimming took off 0 bases at V and 1 base at J, with 16 bases between the two ends. The CDR3 DNA sequence: TGTGCCAGCAGCTTAGCCCTCCACAGGGAAGGATCTGGAAACACCATATATTTT. Protein product: CASSLALHREGSGNTIYF. The whole variable domain, filled in from reference TRBV7-9 and TRBJ1-3, reads DTGVSQNPRHKITKRGQNVTFRCDPISEHNRLYWYRQTLGQGPEFLTYFQNEAQLEKSRLLSDRFSAERPKGSFSTLEIQRTEQGDSAMYLCASSLALHREGSGNTIYFGEGSWLTVV.

The J gene is TRBJ2-1, the V gene TRBV7-2, with TRBD2 identical over 8 bases. Germline values: CDR1 SGHTA, CDR2 FQGNSA. This CDR3 contains 18 residues. J was trimmed by 3 bases and V by 1 base; bases with no gene match: 11. The chain's CDR3 is CASSLGVLRSGDYNEQFF. The CDR3 DNA reads as TGTGCCAGCAGCTTAGGGGTCCTTCGTAGCGGGGACTACAATGAGCAGTTCTTC.

The chain has TRBV14 and TRBJ2-5; tentatively, D is TRBD2 (5 bases). V lost 0 bases and J 4 bases, leaving 15 bases between the germline ends. CDR1 is SGHDN, CDR2 FVKESK, per germline. The CDR3 is made up of 16 amino acids. CDR3 sequence (DNA): TGTGCCAGCAGCCAAGATCGCTATCGAGGGCGAGAGACCCAGTACTTC. Translation gives CASSQDRYRGRETQYF.

V and J are TRBV5-5 and TRBJ2-7; 8 bases agree with TRBD2. The germline V gene encodes CDR1 SGHKS and CDR2 YYEKEE (reference sequence). J gave up 0 bases and V 4 bases, and 3 bases lay outside the gene matches. The CDR3 loop spans 14 amino acids. As DNA, the CDR3 is TGTGCCAGCAGCCGGGAGGGCAGCTCCTACGAGCAGTACTTC. As protein: CASSREGSSYEQYF.

This chain joins TRBV6-1 and TRBJ2-2; D might be TRBD1 (6 bases). Looked up from germline, CDR1 is MNHNS and CDR2 is SASEGT. V was trimmed by 6 bases and J by 1 base, leaving 9 bases between them. This CDR3 has 14 amino acids. The CDR3 reads CASRTGQNTGELFF. The CDR3 bases are TGTGCCAGCAGGACAGGCCAGAACACCGGGGAGCTGTTTTTT.

The V gene is TRBV27, the J gene TRBJ1-5; perhaps TRBD1 as D (6 bases). The CDR3 spans 16 residues. Deletions cut 4 bases from V and 4 bases from J, with 17 bases between. Germline V gene data show CDR1 as MNHEY and CDR2 as SMNVEV (reference sequence). CDR3 in amino acids: CASSSMGGLGNQPQHF. CDR3 DNA: TGTGCCAGCAGTTCAATGGGGGGGCTTGGGAATCAGCCCCAGCATTTT.

This clone came up many times. V and J are TRBV6-4 and TRBJ2-2; weak D call: TRBD1 (5 bases). Between the trimmed V and J ends, which lost 2 bases and 6 bases, there was a span of 7 bases. Looked up from germline, CDR1 is MRHNA and CDR2 is SNTAGT. CDR3 length equals 13 residues. Here the CDR3 DNA reads TGTGCCAGCAGTGACGGGGCCTCCGGGGAGCTGTTTTTT. Translating it yields CASSDGASGELFF.

J is TRBJ2-3 and V is TRBV7-2; no definite D call. This CDR3 has 13 amino acids. Germline V gene sequence: CDR1 SGHTA, CDR2 FQGNSA. Trimming stripped 6 bases from V and 4 bases from J, with 11 bases between. CDR3 residues: CASRLNPPDTQYF. CDR3 coding DNA: TGTGCCAGCAGACTAAACCCCCCAGATACGCAGTATTTT. The whole variable domain, filled in from reference TRBV7-2 and TRBJ2-3, reads GAGVSQSPSNKVTEKGKDVELRCDPISGHTALYWYRQSLGQGLEFLIYFQGNSAPDKSGLPSDRFSAERTGGSVSTLTIQRTQQEDSAVYLCASRLNPPDTQYFGPGTRLTVL.

The chain couples TRBV27 to TRBJ2-1; no clear D gene. Per the germline V gene, CDR1 is MNHEY and CDR2 is SMNVEV (reference sequence). This CDR3 has 13 amino acids. V was pared by 3 bases and J by 6 bases, with 9 bases between. CDR3 nucleotides: TGTGCCAGCAGTTTCTTGGGCATCAATGAGCAGTTCTTC. It encodes CASSFLGINEQFF.

CDR3 protein: CASSGTSGGSPLHF. In DNA form, the CDR3 reads TGTGCCAGCAGCGGGACTTCAGGGGGTTCACCCCTCCACTTT. This chain connects TRBV7-2 to TRBJ1-6, with 7 bases lining up with TRBD1. The germline V gene encodes CDR1 SGHTA and CDR2 FQGNSA. This CDR3 spans 14 amino acids. With 5 bases clipped from V and 9 bases from J, the junction kept 7 bases outside the gene matches. Combining the CDR3 with reference TRBV7-2 and TRBJ1-6 gives the whole variable domain GAGVSQSPSNKVTEKGKDVELRCDPISGHTALYWYRQSLGQGLEFLIYFQGNSAPDKSGLPSDRFSAERTGGSVSTLTIQRTQQEDSAVYLCASSGTSGGSPLHFGNGTRLTVT.

The chain joins TRBV27 to TRBJ1-1; D call uncertain. The V gene lost 2 bases and the J gene lost 0 bases, with 16 bases spanning the gap. The CDR3 loop spans 17 amino acids. From germline, CDR1 is MNHEY and CDR2 SMNVEV (reference sequence). The CDR3 DNA is TGTGCCAGCAGTTTAACCGGAGGGCAGCGGATGAACACTGAAGCTTTCTTT. Encoded protein: CASSLTGGQRMNTEAFF.

This clone was seen a few times. V usage is TRBV5-6 and J usage is TRBJ2-2; D is uncertain. Trimming pared 4 bases from V and 0 bases from J, leaving 10 bases between. The CDR3 totals 15 residues. Germline values: CDR1 SGHDT, CDR2 YYEEEE. CDR3 in DNA: TGTGCCAGCAGCCACACACACGCGAACACCGGGGAGCTGTTTTTT. Encoded protein: CASSHTHANTGELFF.

This chain links TRBV9 with TRBJ2-5; TRBD2 matches 8 bases. V shed 0 bases and J 1 base; nucleotides not matched to a gene: 8. CDR3 length equals 17 residues. The germline gives CDR1 SGDLS, CDR2 YYNGEE. CDR3 in amino acids: CASSVAAGGSFQETQYF. In nucleotides, the CDR3 is TGTGCCAGCAGCGTAGCCGCGGGGGGCTCTTTCCAAGAGACCCAGTACTTC.

Details on this clone: The same CDR3 arises from other DNA sequences in this sample as well. The chain links TRBV9 to TRBJ2-7; TRBD2 matches 9 bases. Germline V gene sequence: CDR1 SGDLS, CDR2 YYNGEE. This CDR3 contains 15 residues. V was pared by 0 bases and J by 3 bases, with 4 bases of the junction left unmatched. CDR3 in amino acids: CASSVEAGGSYEQYF. The DNA of the CDR3 is TGTGCCAGCAGCGTAGAGGCGGGGGGGAGCTACGAGCAGTACTTC. Filled out from reference TRBV9 and TRBJ2-7, the complete variable domain reads DSGVTQTPKHLITATGQRVTLRCSPRSGDLSVYWYQQSLDQGLQFLIQYYNGEERAKGNILERFSAQQFPDLHSELNLSSLELGDSALYFCASSVEAGGSYEQYFGPGTRLTVT.

The chain carries TRBV7-6 and TRBJ2-4, with 12 bases lining up with TRBD1. From germline, CDR1 is SGHVS and CDR2 FNYEAQ. V was clipped by 5 bases and J by 5 bases; unmatched bases: 7. CDR3 size: 16 residues. CDR3: CASSPSGTGGENIQYF. CDR3 nucleotide sequence: TGTGCCAGCAGCCCATCCGGGACAGGGGGCGAAAACATTCAGTACTTC.

This clone has more than one count but fewer than ten. This chain joins TRBV7-3 and TRBJ1-6; a possible D gene is TRBD1 (6 bases). V was cut by 0 bases and J by 6 bases, with 6 bases left in between. The germline gives CDR1 SGHTA, CDR2 FQGTGA. The CDR3 is 14 amino acids. The CDR3 DNA reads as TGTGCCAGCAGCTTAACCAGGGGTAATTCACCCCTCCACTTT. Protein sequence: CASSLTRGNSPLHF.

The CDR3 DNA is TGTGCCAGCAGTGAACGGACAGGAAAGTATGGCTACACCTTC. Its protein is CASSERTGKYGYTF. The V call is TRBV2, the J call TRBJ1-2; 7 nucleotides match TRBD1. This CDR3 region has 14 residues. After removal of 2 bases from V and 5 bases from J, the junction contained 5 bases not matched to a gene. CDR1 is SNHLY and CDR2 is FYNNEI in the germline V gene. The full variable domain, in which reference TRBV2 and TRBJ1-2 provide the parts outside the CDR3, is EPEVTQTPSHQVTQMGQEVILRCVPISNHLYFYWYRQILGQKVEFLVSFYNNEISEKSEIFDDQFSVERPDGSNFTLKIRSTKLEDSAMYFCASSERTGKYGYTFGSGTRLTVV.

This clone was seen more than once but under ten times. The chain recombines TRBV7-3 with TRBJ2-4; D is perhaps TRBD1 (5 bases). Looked up from germline, CDR1 is SGHTA and CDR2 is FQGTGA. The CDR3 extends over 13 amino acids. The V and J ends lost 0 bases and 8 bases respectively, with 8 bases between them. The DNA of the CDR3 is TGTGCCAGCAGCTTAACCAGGGTAGACATTCAGTACTTC. Its translation: CASSLTRVDIQYF.

The V gene is TRBV19, the J gene TRBJ1-5; a weak D match, TRBD1 (5 bases). Per the germline V gene, CDR1 is LNHDA and CDR2 is SQIVND (reference sequence). Deletions cut 4 bases from V and 3 bases from J, with 13 bases between. This CDR3 has 15 residues. CDR3 in amino acids: CASSSRADHNQPQHF. The CDR3 DNA follows: TGTGCCAGTAGTAGCAGGGCGGATCACAATCAGCCCCAGCATTTT.

The chain couples TRBV5-1 to TRBJ2-5; D is uncertain. This CDR3 has 13 amino acids. Between the trimmed V and J ends, which lost 1 base and 4 bases, there was a span of 8 bases. The germline V gene has CDR1 SGHRS and CDR2 YFSETQ. CDR3 sequence reads: CASSLFAGETQYF. CDR3 bases: TGCGCCAGCAGCTTGTTCGCAGGAGAGACCCAGTACTTC.

This clone was counted only a few times. This chain uses TRBV4-2 with TRBJ2-2; 8 bases agree with TRBD2. Germline values: CDR1 LGHNA, CDR2 YNFKEQ. Trimming removed 4 bases from V and 6 bases from J; junction bases left unmatched: 7. This CDR3 region has 15 residues. The chain's CDR3 is CASSRPGGESGELFF. CDR3 bases: TGTGCCAGCAGCCGGCCGGGAGGGGAGTCCGGGGAGCTGTTTTTT.